What follows are 14 T cell receptor beta chains derived from one specimen sequenced in a study of monozygotic twins with inflammatory bowel disease. After re-calling the 5' RACE reads, TCRdb lists one entry per CDR3 protein, DNA absent. The table for this sample gives around 220,000 distinct CDR3 sequences. The sequencing input was blood. These receptors all come from a human donor with ulcerative colitis or Crohn's disease, or a healthy co-twin of an affected twin (not recorded which).

The V gene is TRBV20-1, the J gene TRBJ1-6. The germline V gene has CDR1 DFQATT and CDR2 SNEGSKA (reference sequence). The CDR3 loop spans 13 amino acids. CDR3 in amino acids: CSARDLKGSPLHF.

The chain carries TRBV20-1 and TRBJ1-2. The germline gives CDR1 DFQATT, CDR2 SNEGSKA (reference sequence). This CDR3 spans 13 amino acids. The CDR3: CSARGTTNYGYTF.

The chain joins TRBV4-1 to TRBJ2-1; TCRdb's assignment of TRBD2 cannot be checked, as there is no DNA. The CDR3 length is 18 residues. Looked up from germline, CDR1 is MGHRA and CDR2 is YSYEKL. CDR3 protein: CASSQDSPLAGGYNEQFF.

V gene TRBV20-1 combines with J gene TRBJ2-7; TCRdb's D call of TRBD1 is untestable without DNA. The CDR3 spans 14 residues. Germline CDR1 DFQATT, CDR2 SNEGSKA (reference sequence). The CDR3 sequence is CSATGTGISYEQYF.

The J gene is TRBJ2-1, the V gene TRBV5-1; there is no DNA to check the TCRdb D call of TRBD2. Germline assignment: CDR1 SGHRS and CDR2 YFSETQ. The CDR3 covers 15 residues. CDR3 in amino acids: CASSLGAVLAGEQFF.

V usage is TRBV7-2 and J usage is TRBJ1-6. The CDR3 totals 13 residues. Germline values: CDR1 SGHTA, CDR2 FQGNSA. The CDR3 spells CASSQKGGSPLHF.

V usage is TRBV5-1 and J usage is TRBJ2-1. Germline V lookup: CDR1 SGHRS, CDR2 YFSETQ. The CDR3 loop spans 13 amino acids. CDR3 sequence reads: CASSLDPSVGQFF.

V and J are TRBV5-1 and TRBJ2-7; TCRdb reports TRBD2, a call that lacks DNA to check it against. This CDR3 has 17 residues. Germline CDR1 is SGHRS and CDR2 is YFSETQ. The CDR3 reads CASSLGGLAGVQGEQYF.

This rearrangement joins TRBV19 to TRBJ1-4; the D call from TCRdb, TRBD1, cannot be confirmed without DNA. CDR3 length equals 16 residues. Germline assignment: CDR1 LNHDA and CDR2 SQIVND (reference sequence). CDR3 in amino acids: CASSIQTARTNEKLFF. Full variable domain (remainder filled in from reference TRBV19 and TRBJ1-4): DGGITQSPKYLFRKEGQNVTLSCEQNLNHDAMYWYRQDPGQGLRLIYYSQIVNDFQKGDIAEGYSVSREKKESFPLTVTSAQKNPTAFYLCASSIQTARTNEKLFFGSGTQLSVL.

The V and J genes are TRBV19 and TRBJ2-7; without DNA, the TCRdb call of TRBD1 cannot be checked. CDR3 length: 14 amino acids. Germline CDR1 and CDR2: LNHDA and SQIVND (reference sequence). CDR3 sequence: CASSIGRQGGEQYF.

V usage is TRBV29-1 and J usage is TRBJ1-2; TCRdb gives TRBD1 as the D gene, but with no DNA this cannot be confirmed. Germline V CDR1 and CDR2: SQVTM, ANQGSEA. There are 15 residues in the CDR3. CDR3 protein: CSVATDRDYFYGYTF.

CDR3 amino acids: CASSYSTAGFYGYTF. The V call is TRBV6-2 or TRBV6-3, the J call TRBJ1-2. Germline V gene lookup returns CDR1 MNHEY and CDR2 SVGEGT. The CDR3 is 15 amino acids.

The rearrangement links TRBV6-1 to TRBJ1-2; the D call of TRBD1 rests on TCRdb alone, since no DNA is present to check it. This CDR3 comprises 13 residues. In germline, CDR1 is MNHNS, CDR2 SASEGT. The CDR3 reads CASTKGTAYGYTF.

This rearrangement joins TRBV6-2 or TRBV6-3 to TRBJ2-5. This CDR3 region has 12 residues. Per germline, CDR1 MNHEY and CDR2 SVGEGT. The CDR3 reads CASSSTQETQYF.